The entry that follows covers one T cell receptor beta chain sequence. The target antigen is unknown. The ends lost 6 bases at V and 10 bases at J; junction bases unmatched: 13. The CDR3 is 15 residues long. Germline CDR1 and CDR2: MNHNS and SASEGT. The data stem from a study of OX40 agonist ivuxolimab in advanced cancers. Turning to the study itself: At doses from 0.01 to 10 mg/kg, patients were given intravenous ivuxolimab every 2 weeks.

Notes on the study in general: Circulating CD4+ and CD8+ T cells showed clonal expansion by week 6 at 0.1 to 3.0 mg/kg. Antigen specificity was not determined for the expanded peripheral T cells. Some nonresponders likewise displayed low normalized T-cell clonal expansion.

Clones were sequenced by immunoSEQ multiplex PCR, and TCRdb holds only the in-frame ones, with some missing. The table records approximately 60,000 clones, roughly 90% of them present only once. The J gene is TRBJ2-1, the V gene TRBV6-1, with 9 bases that match TRBD2. The material sequenced was CD4+ or CD8+ T cells sorted from blood, taken in a trial of the OX40 agonist ivuxolimab. The TCR comes from an adult with an advanced solid tumor such as melanoma, head and neck, liver or kidney cancer. The chain's CDR3 is CASSRVGAGGGEQFF. CDR3 coding DNA: TGTGCCAGCAGCCGGGTGGGAGCGGGAGGCGGGGAGCAGTTCTTC.